One sample yielded the 29 T cell receptor beta chains listed below, sequenced in a study of blood T cell repertoires in COVID-19. Data came from immunoSEQ multiplex PCR; TCRdb stores just in-frame clones and leaves some out. Here the sample spans over 25,000 clones, approximately 90% being singletons. The sequencing sample was made of peripheral blood. The receptors were sampled from a man between 45 and 60 years old with active COVID-19.

This rearrangement joins TRBV2 to TRBJ2-7; TRBD2 matches 8 bases. Germline assignment: CDR1 SNHLY and CDR2 FYNNEI. V trimming: 6 bases; J trimming: 4 bases; junction bases outside the gene matches: 5. The CDR3 is 13 amino acids. CDR3 protein: CASREGLEYEQYF. In nucleotides, the CDR3 is TGTGCCAGCAGAGAGGGACTAGAGTACGAGCAGTACTTC. Supplemented by reference TRBV2 and TRBJ2-7, the full variable domain reads EPEVTQTPSHQVTQMGQEVILRCVPISNHLYFYWYRQILGQKVEFLVSFYNNEISEKSEIFDDQFSVERPDGSNFTLKIRSTKLEDSAMYFCASREGLEYEQYFGPGTRLTVT.

This rearrangement joins TRBV6-1 to TRBJ2-4, with D possibly matching TRBD1 (5 bases). The CDR3 loop spans 12 amino acids. The germline V and J ends were trimmed by 2 bases and 8 bases, with 7 bases remaining between them. Germline CDR1 is MNHNS and CDR2 is SASEGT. As DNA, the CDR3 is TGTGCCAGCAGTGAACTAGGGGACATTCAGTACTTC. Its protein product is CASSELGDIQYF.

The chain joins TRBV5-1 to TRBJ2-7; D is perhaps TRBD1 (6 bases). V was pared by 4 bases and J by 0 bases, with 11 bases between. Germline CDR1 is SGHRS and CDR2 is YFSETQ. The CDR3 spans 14 residues. The CDR3 loop reads CASSPLQGSYEQYF. The CDR3 DNA reads as TGCGCCAGCAGCCCCCTACAGGGCTCCTACGAGCAGTACTTC.

This rearrangement joins TRBV7-8 to TRBJ2-5; a possible D gene is TRBD1 (6 bases). Germline V gene sequence: CDR1 SGHVS, CDR2 FQNEAQ. This CDR3 is built from 14 residues. V lost 0 bases and J 5 bases, leaving 10 bases between the germline ends. The CDR3 nucleotides read TGTGCCAGCAGCTTAGCTGTGGGGGCGGAGACCCAGTACTTC. This codes for CASSLAVGAETQYF.

This chain joins TRBV6-5 and TRBJ1-6; 7 bases agree with TRBD1. Unmatched junction bases numbered 7, after V lost 5 bases and J lost 9 bases. CDR3 length: 14 amino acids. The germline CDR1 and CDR2 sequences are MNHEY and SVGAGI. The CDR3 DNA sequence: TGTGCCAGCAGTCCCCAGGGGGGTGGTTCACCCCTCCACTTT. It translates to CASSPQGGGSPLHF.

The chain employs TRBV28 and TRBJ1-2; tentatively, D is TRBD1 (6 bases). Germline CDR1 is MDHEN and CDR2 is SYDVKM. The CDR3 consists of 15 residues. The germline V and J ends were trimmed by 4 bases and 8 bases, with 20 bases remaining between them. CDR3 coding DNA: TGTGCCAGCAGTTCTCTGTCGGCGGGGGCGTTCGGCTACACCTTC. It encodes CASSSLSAGAFGYTF.

Concerning this clone: Additional DNA sequences in this sample encode the identical CDR3. J is TRBJ2-1 and V is TRBV15; 9 positions agree with TRBD1. V was pared by 9 bases and J by 2 bases, with 8 bases of the junction left unmatched. CDR1 is LNHNV and CDR2 is YYDKDF in the germline V gene (reference sequence). The CDR3 loop spans 15 amino acids. The CDR3 nucleotides are TGTGCCACTAGGTCCGGGACAGGGACCTACAATGAGCAGTTCTTC. Encoded protein: CATRSGTGTYNEQFF.

The chain employs TRBV5-4 and TRBJ1-2; D is uncertain. Germline lookup yields CDR1 SGHNT and CDR2 YYREEE (reference sequence). The CDR3 length is 13 residues. Trimming removed 2 bases from V and 4 bases from J, with 9 bases in between. The chain's CDR3 is CASSFRTSYGYTF. The CDR3 DNA sequence: TGTGCCAGCAGCTTCCGGACTTCCTATGGCTACACCTTC.

This chain links TRBV7-6 with TRBJ2-2; a weak D match, TRBD1 (6 bases). V was trimmed by 2 bases and J by 3 bases, leaving 25 bases between them. The CDR3 spans 20 residues. Germline V gene sequence: CDR1 SGHVS, CDR2 FNYEAQ. Written as DNA, the CDR3 is TGTGCCAGCAGCTTATTTTCGATAGGCAGGGGAGTGAATTACACCGGGGAGCTGTTTTTT. This encodes CASSLFSIGRGVNYTGELFF.

The V gene is TRBV29-1, the J gene TRBJ1-2; the D gene is possibly TRBD1 (6 bases). Germline values: CDR1 SQVTM, CDR2 ANQGSEA. This CDR3 spans 15 amino acids. V was cut by 0 bases and J by 1 base, with 12 bases left in between. The CDR3 spells CSVEESKGGNYGYTF. CDR3 DNA: TGCAGCGTTGAAGAGTCCAAAGGGGGTAACTATGGCTACACCTTC. The full variable domain, in which reference TRBV29-1 and TRBJ1-2 provide the parts outside the CDR3, is SAVISQKPSRDICQRGTSLTIQCQVDSQVTMMFWYRQQPGQSLTLIATANQGSEATYESGFVIDKFPISRPNLTFSTLTVSNMSPEDSSIYLCSVEESKGGNYGYTFGSGTRLTVV.

This clone was counted once. This chain joins TRBV2 and TRBJ2-7; D remains unclear. V lost 0 bases and J lost 0, with 9 bases in between. The CDR3 consists of 15 residues. The germline V gene encodes CDR1 SNHLY and CDR2 FYNNEI. CDR3 in DNA: TGTGCCAGCAGTGAAGCGAGGCAGTTCTCCTACGAGCAGTACTTC. Encoded protein: CASSEARQFSYEQYF.

The rearrangement uses TRBV6-6 and TRBJ1-4; D is undetermined. V lost 8 bases, J lost 5 bases, and 12 bases lay in between. The CDR3 runs to 13 residues. CDR1 and CDR2 (germline): MNHNY, SVGAGI (reference sequence). CDR3 sequence reads: CASSNRKNEKLFF. In nucleotides, the CDR3 is TGTGCCAGCTCAAACAGAAAAAATGAAAAACTGTTTTTT.

This sequence joins TRBV4-2 and TRBJ2-3; TRBD2 matches 14 bases. Germline CDR1 LGHNA, CDR2 YNFKEQ. The CDR3 runs 19 residues. The V and J ends lost 4 bases and 4 bases, in that order; junction bases with no gene match: 13. The CDR3 DNA sequence: TGTGCCAGCAGCCTAAGCTGGAGGACTAGCGGGGGGCGGGCAGATACGCAGTATTTT. As protein: CASSLSWRTSGGRADTQYF.

This clone showed up just once. The rearrangement joins TRBV12-3 or TRBV12-4 to TRBJ1-1; D is unclear. Trimming left V 6 bases short and J 4 bases short, with 12 bases between. This CDR3 comprises 13 residues. The CDR3 region has the DNA TGTGCCAGCAGCGAGTATGTAGTCACTGAAGCTTTCTTT. This encodes CASSEYVVTEAFF.

This chain links TRBV2 with TRBJ1-5; TRBD1 is a possible D gene (5 bases). The V and J ends lost 6 bases and 6 bases respectively, with 15 bases between them. The CDR3 totals 14 residues. The germline CDR1 and CDR2 sequences are SNHLY and FYNNEI. CDR3 in amino acids: CASSAGGGFQPQHF. The CDR3 DNA follows: TGTGCCAGCAGCGCAGGTGGGGGGTTTCAGCCCCAGCATTTT.

CDR3 sequence (DNA): TGTGCCAGCAGCCCCGACAGATTCTATGGCTACACCTTC. Translation gives CASSPDRFYGYTF. This chain links TRBV5-6 with TRBJ1-2; D may be TRBD1 (5 bases). Trimming took 4 bases from V and 4 from J, leaving 11 bases between them. Germline CDR1 reads SGHDT; CDR2 reads YYEEEE. The CDR3 is 13 residues long.

The chain links TRBV7-6 to TRBJ1-5; the D gene is possibly TRBD1 (5 bases). The V end lost 3 bases, the J end lost 7 bases, and 16 bases lay between the germline ends. Looked up from germline, CDR1 is SGHVS and CDR2 is FNYEAQ. This CDR3 spans 15 amino acids. The CDR3 nucleotides are TGTGCCAGCAGCTTCGAACCGGGGGGAGTACAGCCCCAGCATTTT. As protein: CASSFEPGGVQPQHF.

V usage is TRBV28 and J usage is TRBJ2-7, with 7 positions matching TRBD1. The CDR3 length is 13 residues. After removal of 6 bases from V and 3 bases from J, the junction contained 5 bases not matched to a gene. The germline V gene encodes CDR1 MDHEN and CDR2 SYDVKM. CDR3: CASSRGIGYEQYF. CDR3 sequence (DNA): TGTGCCAGCAGCAGGGGGATCGGCTACGAGCAGTACTTC.

This clone was seen only once. The chain combines TRBV9 with TRBJ2-1; 11 positions agree with TRBD2. The length of the CDR3 is 16 residues. Germline assignment: CDR1 SGDLS and CDR2 YYNGEE. After removal of 3 bases from V and 6 bases from J, the junction contained 8 bases not matched to a gene. The CDR3 is CASSGGTGLAANEQFF. The CDR3 nucleotides are TGTGCCAGCAGCGGGGGTACGGGACTAGCGGCCAATGAGCAGTTCTTC.

The gene calls are TRBV9 and TRBJ2-6; 7 bases map to TRBD1. This CDR3 comprises 14 residues. Germline loops: CDR1 SGDLS, CDR2 YYNGEE. V lost 3 bases, J lost 11 bases, and 8 bases stayed unmatched. CDR3 sequence reads: CASSDRTGGDVLTF. CDR3 coding DNA: TGTGCCAGCAGCGACCGGACAGGTGGTGACGTCCTGACTTTC.

The V call is TRBV11-3, the J call TRBJ2-2; 8 positions match TRBD2. The CDR3 contains 14 residues. V lost 5 bases, J lost 6 bases, and 5 bases stayed unmatched. Germline CDR1 SGHNT, CDR2 YENEEA. The CDR3 region has the DNA TGTGCCAGCAGCCCCGGGAGGGCCTCCGGGGAGCTGTTTTTT. It is translated as CASSPGRASGELFF.

J is TRBJ1-4 and V is TRBV5-1; TRBD1 might be the D (5 bases). The germline V gene has CDR1 SGHRS and CDR2 YFSETQ. The germline V and J ends were trimmed by 6 bases and 3 bases, with 12 bases remaining between them. This CDR3 has 14 residues. CDR3 nucleotides: TGCGCCAGCACCACAGGCGGCCCTAATGAAAAACTGTTTTTT. This gives the protein CASTTGGPNEKLFF.

This clone was recorded once. The genes are TRBV6-5 and TRBJ2-2; D is possibly TRBD2 (6 bases). The CDR3 totals 12 residues. Per the germline V gene, CDR1 is MNHEY and CDR2 is SVGAGI. Trimming took 5 bases from V and 6 from J, leaving 7 bases between them. For the CDR3, the DNA is TGTGCCAGCAGTCGGGGGTCCGGGGAGCTGTTTTTT. This codes for CASSRGSGELFF.

The chain uses TRBV6-5 and TRBJ2-1; 7 bases fit TRBD1. CDR3 size: 15 residues. CDR1 is MNHEY, CDR2 SVGAGI, per germline. Trimming removed 5 bases from V and 4 bases from J; junction bases left unmatched: 8. DNA for the CDR3: TGTGCCAGCAGTCCCGACAGGGTTGGATACAATGAGCAGTTCTTC. Translating it yields CASSPDRVGYNEQFF.

The chain uses TRBV7-9 and TRBJ2-1, with a tentative D call TRBD1 (5 bases). In germline, CDR1 is SEHNR, CDR2 FQNEAQ (reference sequence). This CDR3 region has 12 residues. V lost 5 bases and J 8 bases, leaving 10 bases between the germline ends. The DNA of the CDR3 is TGTGCCAGCAGCCCCACAGGTCATGAGCAGTTCTTC. The encoded protein is CASSPTGHEQFF.

The chain links TRBV6-5 to TRBJ2-5; D is possibly TRBD2 (6 bases). The germline gives CDR1 MNHEY, CDR2 SVGAGI. This CDR3 has 13 amino acids. The ends were cut back, 7 bases at V and 4 bases at J, with 13 bases in the middle. The CDR3 sequence: CASTPGVGETQYF. CDR3 nucleotides: TGTGCCAGCACCCCGGGGGTCGGAGAGACCCAGTACTTC.

This sequence joins TRBV6-5 and TRBJ2-2; TRBD1 aligns across 8 bases. The V gene's germline CDR1 is MNHEY and CDR2 SVGAGI. The ends lost 8 bases at V and 1 base at J; junction bases unmatched: 3. CDR3 length: 14 residues. The CDR3 nucleotides are TGTGCCAGCGGCGGGACAGGGAACACCGGGGAGCTGTTTTTT. Translation: CASGGTGNTGELFF.

The sample holds a few counts of this clone. The chain employs TRBV4-1 and TRBJ1-3; 8 positions match TRBD1. The V segment lost 3 bases and the J segment 0 bases; nucleotides outside the gene matches: 4. Germline V lookup: CDR1 MGHRA, CDR2 YSYEKL. This CDR3 contains 16 residues. The CDR3 sequence: CASSQMDRASGNTIYF. As DNA, the CDR3 is TGCGCCAGCAGCCAGATGGACAGGGCCTCTGGAAACACCATATATTTT.

The genes are TRBV7-9 and TRBJ2-7; D remains unclear. Trimming stripped 5 bases from V and 0 bases from J, with 11 bases between. Germline V gives CDR1 SEHNR, CDR2 FQNEAQ (reference sequence). The CDR3 totals 14 residues. In DNA form, the CDR3 reads TGTGCCAGCAGCACCACAGAGCCCTCCTACGAGCAGTACTTC. This sequence encodes CASSTTEPSYEQYF.